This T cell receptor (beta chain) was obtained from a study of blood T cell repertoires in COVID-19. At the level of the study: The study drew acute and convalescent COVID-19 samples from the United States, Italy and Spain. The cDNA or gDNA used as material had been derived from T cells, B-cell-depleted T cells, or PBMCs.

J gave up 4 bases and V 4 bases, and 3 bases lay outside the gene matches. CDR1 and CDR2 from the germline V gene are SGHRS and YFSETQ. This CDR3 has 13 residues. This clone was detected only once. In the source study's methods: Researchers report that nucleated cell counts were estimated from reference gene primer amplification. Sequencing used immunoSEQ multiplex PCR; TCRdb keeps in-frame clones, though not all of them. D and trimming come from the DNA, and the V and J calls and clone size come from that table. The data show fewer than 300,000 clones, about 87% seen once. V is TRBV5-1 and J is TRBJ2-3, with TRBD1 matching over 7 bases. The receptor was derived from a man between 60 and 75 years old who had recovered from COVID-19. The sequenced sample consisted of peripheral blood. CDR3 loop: CASSSTGADTQYF. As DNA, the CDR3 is TGCGCCAGCAGCAGCACAGGGGCAGATACGCAGTATTTT.